This T cell receptor beta chain was observed in a study of early T cells in non-severe SARS-CoV-2 infection. Study-wide results and caveats: Matching against VDJdb likely underestimated virus-specific expansions, favoring anti-spike CD8.

This clonotype was picked up many times. The antigen remains unidentified. Per germline, CDR1 GTSNPN and CDR2 SVGIG (reference sequence). Trimming removed 3 bases from V and 1 base from J, with 13 bases in between. The CDR3 totals 15 residues. The TCR library protocol attached unique molecular identifiers to the individual cDNA molecules. TCRdb reprocessed the 5' RACE reads with MiXCR, giving one entry per CDR3 protein. The sample consists of some 60,000 distinct CDR3 sequences, more than 8.5% of them appearing once. This receptor was obtained from an adult who was a healthcare worker with PCR-confirmed SARS-CoV-2 infection or an uninfected control (not recorded which). This chain connects TRBV30 to TRBJ1-5; D may be TRBD1 (5 bases). Sequenced sample: whole blood. The CDR3 region is CAWSPHWGSNQPQHF. The CDR3, as DNA: TGTGCCTGGAGCCCGCATTGGGGGAGCAATCAGCCCCAGCATTTT.